Shown below are 23 T cell receptor beta chains from a single sample sequenced in a study of cytomegalovirus exposure and HLA in healthy donors. 13 Jbeta primers and 60 Vbeta primers were used for the PCR. Using immunoSEQ multiplex PCR, the repertoire was profiled, and TCRdb retains in-frame clones only, with some absent. The table has about 170,000 clones, roughly 80% seen once; the top ten hold 2.5% to 3.5%. The sequencing sample was made of PBMCs. These receptors were taken from a female donor in good health and CMV-seronegative.

V is TRBV4-3 and J is TRBJ2-3; TRBD2 matches 9 bases. CDR1 and CDR2 (germline): LGHNA, YSLEER. This CDR3 is 16 amino acids long. The ends lost 0 bases at V and 2 bases at J; junction bases unmatched: 3. As DNA, the CDR3 is TGCGCCAGCAGCCAAGAAGGCGGGGGGGACACAGATACGCAGTATTTT. Amino acids: CASSQEGGGDTDTQYF.

V usage is TRBV6-6 and J usage is TRBJ2-5, with D possibly TRBD2 on 5 matching bases. Per the germline V gene, CDR1 is MNHNY and CDR2 is SVGAGI (reference sequence). V lost 2 bases to trimming and J lost 4 bases, with 5 bases between them. This CDR3 is 12 amino acids long. Here the CDR3 reads CASSYGGETQYF. For the CDR3, the DNA is TGTGCCAGCAGTTACGGAGGAGAGACCCAGTACTTC.

This chain uses TRBV6-5 with TRBJ2-1; 9 nucleotides agree with TRBD1. The CDR3 is 12 residues long. Germline-derived CDR1 and CDR2 are MNHEY and SVGAGI. With 6 bases clipped from V and 8 bases from J, the junction kept 2 bases outside the gene matches. The CDR3 loop is CASRDRGDEQFF. The DNA for the CDR3 is TGTGCCAGCAGAGACAGGGGGGATGAGCAGTTCTTC.

Only a few counts were recorded for this clone. V and J are TRBV28 and TRBJ2-2, with 8 bases aligning to TRBD1. Germline V CDR1 and CDR2: MDHEN, SYDVKM. The CDR3 runs to 14 residues. The trim removed 6 bases at V and 7 bases at J, leaving 7 bases unmatched. In DNA form, the CDR3 reads TGTGCCAGCAGGACAGGGGTATTAGTCGGGGAGCTGTTTTTT. Its translation: CASRTGVLVGELFF.

For the CDR3, the DNA is TGCGCCAGCAGCCTACTAGCGGGTACAGCAGATACGCAGTATTTT. Residues: CASSLLAGTADTQYF. This chain uses TRBV4-3 with TRBJ2-3, with 9 bases that match TRBD2. This CDR3 region has 15 residues. Germline trimming cut 4 bases from V and 4 bases from J; bases unmatched to any gene: 6. Per the germline V gene, CDR1 is LGHNA and CDR2 is YSLEER.

This sequence joins TRBV19 and TRBJ1-1; D possibly corresponds to TRBD1 (6 bases). Germline-derived CDR1 and CDR2 are LNHDA and SQIVND (reference sequence). V was cut by 3 bases and J by 2 bases, with 10 bases left in between. The CDR3 is made up of 14 amino acids. CDR3 sequence (DNA): TGTGCCAGTAGTATCCCCAGGGGCAACACTGAAGCTTTCTTT. Protein: CASSIPRGNTEAFF.

The chain carries TRBV7-9 and TRBJ2-5; 7 positions match TRBD1. The J segment lost 5 bases and the V segment lost 3 bases, leaving 6 bases of the junction unmatched. The CDR3 is 14 residues long. CDR1 is SEHNR, CDR2 FQNEAQ, per germline (reference sequence). The CDR3 DNA follows: TGTGCCAGCAGCTTGGCAGGGGGTGAGGAGACCCAGTACTTC. Translation: CASSLAGGEETQYF.

The rearrangement joins TRBV4-1 to TRBJ2-4; 9 bases are a match to TRBD2. Germline V gene sequence: CDR1 MGHRA, CDR2 YSYEKL. This CDR3 has 17 residues. Trimming took 4 bases from V and 9 from J; bases not matched to a gene: 16. The CDR3 loop reads CASSPGGAGGGTGIQYF. CDR3 coding DNA: TGCGCCAGCAGCCCCGGGGGAGCGGGGGGCGGAACTGGCATTCAGTACTTC.

CDR3 in DNA: TGCGCCAGCAGCCCGGGACAGTTAAGGGAAAGTGAAAAACTGTTTTTT. This codes for CASSPGQLRESEKLFF. The V gene is TRBV5-1, the J gene TRBJ1-4; TRBD1 aligns across 7 bases. V lost 4 bases and J lost 7; bases outside the gene matches: 13. CDR1 is SGHRS, CDR2 YFSETQ, per germline. CDR3 length equals 16 residues.

V gene TRBV19 combines with J gene TRBJ2-1; TRBD1 aligns across 10 bases. The V gene end was trimmed by 5 bases and the J gene end by 8 bases; junction bases not matched to a gene: 9. This CDR3 is built from 15 residues. The germline V gene encodes CDR1 LNHDA and CDR2 SQIVND (reference sequence). The CDR3 is CASSLRDRGGDEQFF. In DNA, the CDR3 is TGTGCCAGTAGTCTCCGGGACAGGGGTGGCGATGAGCAGTTCTTC.

The genes are TRBV11-2 and TRBJ2-7; a possible D gene is TRBD1 (6 bases). The V end was cut by 6 bases, the J end by 3 bases, with 18 bases between. Germline CDR1 reads SGHAT; CDR2 reads FQNNGV. The CDR3 totals 15 residues. The CDR3 DNA is TGTGCCAGCAGACTAACAGGGAGTAACTACTACGAGCAGTACTTC. Amino acid sequence: CASRLTGSNYYEQYF. Variable domain in full (rest from reference TRBV11-2 and TRBJ2-7): EAGVAQSPRYKIIEKRQSVAFWCNPISGHATLYWYQQILGQGPKLLIQFQNNGVVDDSQLPKDRFSAERLKGVDSTLKIQPAKLEDSAVYLCASRLTGSNYYEQYFGPGTRLTVT.

In this sample, this clone turned up many times. The rearrangement uses TRBV7-3 and TRBJ1-1; 7 bases are a match to TRBD1. Trimming removed 4 bases from V and 7 bases from J; junction bases left unmatched: 6. This CDR3 is built from 13 residues. Germline V gene sequence: CDR1 SGHTA, CDR2 FQGTGA. The CDR3, as DNA: TGTGCCAGCAGCTCGGGACAGCCATATGAAGCTTTCTTT. It encodes CASSSGQPYEAFF.

This chain joins TRBV30 and TRBJ2-1; D may be TRBD2 (6 bases). Germline V lookup: CDR1 GTSNPN, CDR2 SVGIG (reference sequence). CDR3 size: 13 residues. Trimming shortened V by 3 bases and J by 4 bases, and 10 bases separated the two germline ends. Here the CDR3 reads CAWSGGVYNEQFF. In DNA form, the CDR3 reads TGTGCCTGGAGCGGAGGGGTATACAATGAGCAGTTCTTC.

This rearrangement joins TRBV7-9 to TRBJ1-2, with D tentatively TRBD1 (6 bases). CDR3 length: 16 amino acids. Germline V lookup: CDR1 SEHNR, CDR2 FQNEAQ (reference sequence). V lost 5 bases to trimming and J lost 4 bases, with 20 bases between them. CDR3 amino acids: CASSHPTGLSAYGYTF. For the CDR3, the DNA is TGTGCCAGCAGCCACCCGACAGGCTTGAGTGCCTATGGCTACACCTTC.

This rearrangement joins TRBV19 to TRBJ2-4; TRBD2 agrees at 12 bases. J was trimmed by 0 bases and V by 2 bases; bases with no gene match: 8. The CDR3 has 19 amino acids. Germline values: CDR1 LNHDA, CDR2 SQIVND (reference sequence). The CDR3 DNA sequence: TGTGCCAGTAGTATAAGTATGGGACTAGCGGGTCTAGCCAAAAACATTCAGTACTTC. Translation: CASSISMGLAGLAKNIQYF.

The chain has TRBV19 and TRBJ2-1; 7 bases line up with TRBD1. Trimming at V came to 5 bases and at J to 8 bases, leaving 6 bases not matched to a gene. CDR3 length equals 13 residues. Germline CDR1 LNHDA, CDR2 SQIVND (reference sequence). CDR3 coding DNA: TGTGCCAGTAGTCGACAGGGTTTGCATGAGCAGTTCTTC. The encoded protein is CASSRQGLHEQFF.

With regard to this clone: One end of the junction varies from germline; a read error may be responsible. This rearrangement joins TRBV19 to TRBJ2-3; 7 bases align to TRBD2. This CDR3 has 14 amino acids. CDR1 is LNHDA, CDR2 SQIVND, per germline (reference sequence). Here the CDR3 DNA reads TGTGCCACTAGTTTAGGGACTACCACAGATACGCAGTATTTT. Translating gives CATSLGTTTDTQYF.

The V call is TRBV4-1, the J call TRBJ2-2; 14 bases are a match to TRBD2. V shed 1 base and J 6 bases; nucleotides not matched to a gene: 1. Looked up from germline, CDR1 is MGHRA and CDR2 is YSYEKL. CDR3 length: 16 residues. The CDR3 sequence is CASSQAGLAGAGELFF. CDR3 DNA sequence: TGCGCCAGCAGCCAAGCGGGACTAGCGGGAGCCGGGGAGCTGTTTTTT.

The chain joins TRBV19 to TRBJ1-4, with TRBD1 matching 9 bases. Unmatched junction bases numbered 8, after V lost 5 bases and J lost 7 bases. Germline V CDR1 and CDR2: LNHDA, SQIVND (reference sequence). The CDR3 is made up of 15 amino acids. The CDR3: CASSAPGQGAEKLFF. The CDR3 DNA is TGTGCCAGTAGTGCCCCGGGACAGGGTGCTGAAAAACTGTTTTTT.

This clone was seen a handful of times. The chain combines TRBV19 with TRBJ2-1; perhaps TRBD2 as D (6 bases). Germline CDR1 and CDR2: LNHDA and SQIVND (reference sequence). The CDR3 extends over 16 amino acids. The V end lost 6 bases, the J end lost 0 bases, and 15 bases lay between the germline ends. The CDR3 is CASSSQAGPSYNEQFF. In DNA, the CDR3 is TGTGCCAGTAGCTCCCAAGCGGGCCCCTCCTACAATGAGCAGTTCTTC.

The rearrangement links TRBV28 to TRBJ2-7; 8 bases agree with TRBD1. This CDR3 contains 15 residues. Germline V lookup: CDR1 MDHEN, CDR2 SYDVKM. The V segment lost 1 base and the J segment 3 bases; nucleotides outside the gene matches: 5. CDR3 protein: CASSLLGQGGYEQYF. CDR3 nucleotide sequence: TGTGCCAGCAGTTTATTAGGACAGGGAGGCTACGAGCAGTACTTC. Supplemented by reference TRBV28 and TRBJ2-7, the full variable domain reads DVKVTQSSRYLVKRTGEKVFLECVQDMDHENMFWYRQDPGLGLRLIYFSYDVKMKEKGDIPEGYSVSREKKERFSLILESASTNQTSMYLCASSLLGQGGYEQYFGPGTRLTVT.

This clone came up a few times. CDR3 nucleotide sequence: TGTGCCAGCAGTTCACAGGAGCTTGAAGCTTTCTTT. Protein product: CASSSQELEAFF. The genes are TRBV5-4 and TRBJ1-1; tentative D call: TRBD1 (5 bases). The CDR3 sequence is 12 residues long. With 5 bases removed from V and 7 bases from J, the gap between germline ends came to 12 bases. CDR1 is SGHNT, CDR2 YYREEE, per germline (reference sequence).

The chain has TRBV11-2 and TRBJ2-3; 7 bases agree with TRBD2. The germline CDR1 and CDR2 sequences are SGHAT and FQNNGV. This CDR3 comprises 16 residues. V lost 5 bases to trimming and J lost 0 bases; unmatched junction nucleotides: 8. CDR3 protein: CASSPRLAPSTDTQYF. In DNA form, the CDR3 reads TGTGCCAGCAGCCCCCGACTAGCACCCAGCACAGATACGCAGTATTTT. The full variable domain, with the rest looked up from reference TRBV11-2 and TRBJ2-3, is EAGVAQSPRYKIIEKRQSVAFWCNPISGHATLYWYQQILGQGPKLLIQFQNNGVVDDSQLPKDRFSAERLKGVDSTLKIQPAKLEDSAVYLCASSPRLAPSTDTQYFGPGTRLTVL.